Shown below are 27 T cell receptor beta chains from a single sample sequenced in a study of beta chain features in type 1 diabetes. Study results and limitations: All four CD4+ subsets of Type 1 diabetes patients contained TCRB CDR3s that were moderately but significantly shorter.

These receptors have no known antigen. Since all of the isolated RNA was reverse transcribed, expressed TCRB transcripts were what got sequenced. TCRdb's copy holds only in-frame clones and misses some; the assay was immunoSEQ multiplex PCR. Altogether 300,000 to 350,000 clones are present, about a tenth being singletons, with the ten largest covering more than 0.8%. Sequenced input: central memory CD4+ T cells from blood. The receptors derive from a man in his thirties or forties with type 1 diabetes.

The chain is built from TRBV4-1 and TRBJ1-4, with 8 bases matching TRBD1. The ends lost 3 bases at V and 5 bases at J; junction bases unmatched: 5. The CDR3 loop spans 15 amino acids. Germline V gene sequence: CDR1 MGHRA, CDR2 YSYEKL. The chain's CDR3 is CASSHPTGANEKLFF. The CDR3 DNA reads as TGCGCCAGCAGCCATCCGACAGGGGCGAATGAAAAACTGTTTTTT.

In this sample, this clone turned up a few times. CDR3 nucleotides: TGTGCAGCGGGGGGGCAGGGGGCCGCAGATACGCAGTATTTT. Its protein is CAAGGQGAADTQYF. V and J are TRBV7-9 and TRBJ2-3; 10 bases are a match to TRBD2. Germline lookup yields CDR1 SEHNR and CDR2 FQNEAQ (reference sequence). The CDR3 runs to 14 residues.

CDR3 DNA sequence: TGTGCCAGCTCACCTGGGACAGGGAATCAGCCCCAGCATTTT. This codes for CASSPGTGNQPQHF. The V and J genes are TRBV18 and TRBJ1-5; the match to TRBD1 covers 9 bases. Germline V CDR1 and CDR2: KGHSH, LQKENI. The CDR3 contains 14 residues. V lost 3 bases and J lost 4; bases outside the gene matches: 1.

This clone was seen a handful of times. The chain couples TRBV9 to TRBJ2-2; 8 bases map to TRBD2. The junction had 10 bases not matched to a gene; V was cut back by 4 bases and J by 2 bases. This CDR3 comprises 17 residues. Germline loops: CDR1 SGDLS, CDR2 YYNGEE. The CDR3 region has the DNA TGTGCCAGCAGCCCTCCGGACGCGGGGGGTAACACCGGGGAGCTGTTTTTT. This codes for CASSPPDAGGNTGELFF.

This clone has more than one count but fewer than ten. This chain uses TRBV7-6 with TRBJ2-5, with D perhaps TRBD1 or TRBD2 (6 bases each). V was clipped by 5 bases and J by 5 bases, with 15 bases between them. CDR1 is SGHVS and CDR2 is FNYEAQ in the germline V gene. The length of the CDR3 is 14 residues. The DNA for the CDR3 is TGTGCCAGCAGCCCCCAAGGGGGGTCGGAGACCCAGTACTTC. As protein: CASSPQGGSETQYF.

As concerns this clone: Other DNA sequences in this sample translate to the same CDR3. The CDR3, as DNA: TGTGCCAGCACCCTCATAGAACGGAACACTGAAGCTTTCTTT. Translated, it gives CASTLIERNTEAFF. V usage is TRBV2 and J usage is TRBJ1-1, with no clear D. This CDR3 region has 14 residues. Trimming removed 7 bases from V and 1 base from J, with 13 bases in between. Germline lookup yields CDR1 SNHLY and CDR2 FYNNEI.

This clone has just a few counts. The rearrangement links TRBV30 to TRBJ1-2, with D uncertain. V lost 1 base and J 4 bases, leaving 7 bases between the germline ends. There are 12 residues in the CDR3. Germline lookup yields CDR1 GTSNPN and CDR2 SVGIG (reference sequence). CDR3 protein: CAWSANSYGYTF. In DNA form, the CDR3 reads TGTGCCTGGAGTGCAAACAGCTATGGCTACACCTTC.

J is TRBJ1-1 and V is TRBV28; D remains ambiguous. The V gene lost 6 bases and the J gene lost 5 bases, with 13 bases spanning the gap. From germline, CDR1 is MDHEN and CDR2 SYDVKM. The CDR3 is 13 residues long. CDR3 bases: TGTGCCAGCAGACTCTTTACATGGACTGAAGCTTTCTTT. Translation: CASRLFTWTEAFF.

This clone was counted many times. The genes are TRBV29-1 and TRBJ1-4; no reliable D call. Trimming took 7 bases from V and 7 from J, leaving 13 bases between them. CDR1 SQVTM and CDR2 ANQGSEA come from the germline V gene. The CDR3 extends over 12 amino acids. The chain's CDR3 is CSAGTAGEKLFF. CDR3 nucleotide sequence: TGCAGCGCCGGTACCGCGGGTGAAAAACTGTTTTTT.

The chain couples TRBV7-2 to TRBJ1-2; tentative D call: TRBD1 (5 bases). The CDR3 runs 14 residues. V was cut by 8 bases and J by 2 bases, with 15 bases left in between. The germline CDR1 and CDR2 sequences are SGHTA and FQGNSA. CDR3 region: CASRRGPVNYGYTF. CDR3 nucleotide sequence: TGTGCCAGCCGTCGGGGACCGGTAAACTATGGCTACACCTTC.

This chain uses TRBV7-2 with TRBJ2-3; 8 nucleotides agree with TRBD2. Germline V CDR1 and CDR2: SGHTA, FQGNSA. CDR3 length: 15 residues. Unmatched junction bases numbered 9, after V lost 3 bases and J lost 7 bases. CDR3 coding DNA: TGTGCCAGCAGCTTCGGACTAGCCGGTTCATATACGCAGTATTTT. Encoded protein: CASSFGLAGSYTQYF.

This clone was counted only a few times. The chain employs TRBV5-1 and TRBJ1-2; TRBD1 aligns across 9 bases. V lost 4 bases, J lost 4 bases, and 5 bases stayed unmatched. Germline-derived CDR1 and CDR2 are SGHRS and YFSETQ. CDR3 size: 14 residues. CDR3 bases: TGCGCCAGCAGCGACAGGACAGGGGCCTATGGCTACACCTTC. Translation gives CASSDRTGAYGYTF.

This clone showed up just a few times. V is TRBV7-2 and J is TRBJ2-7; unclear D gene. The CDR3 has 11 residues. In germline, CDR1 is SGHTA, CDR2 FQGNSA. V gave up 5 bases and J gave up 9 bases, with 11 bases separating them. CDR3: CASSLDGAQYF. The DNA of the CDR3 is TGTGCCAGCAGCCTAGACGGTGCGCAGTACTTC.

This clone was counted only a few times. V and J are TRBV12-5 and TRBJ2-1; 9 bases align to TRBD2. Trimming took 1 base from V and 0 from J; bases not matched to a gene: 4. The CDR3 has 17 amino acids. Germline V gene data show CDR1 as LGHNT and CDR2 as FRNRAP. DNA for the CDR3: TGTGCTAGTGGTTTGGCTAGCGGGGCTTTCTCCTACAATGAGCAGTTCTTC. Amino acids: CASGLASGAFSYNEQFF.

In this sample, this clone turned up a few times. The chain employs TRBV9 and TRBJ2-2; perhaps D is TRBD1 or TRBD2 (5 bases each). V shed 1 base and J shed 2 bases, with 12 bases lying between them. The CDR3 is 16 amino acids. Germline CDR1 SGDLS, CDR2 YYNGEE. CDR3 in amino acids: CASSVWGTGNTGELFF. The CDR3 nucleotides read TGTGCCAGCAGCGTATGGGGGACGGGCAACACCGGGGAGCTGTTTTTT.

The chain recombines TRBV30 with TRBJ2-7; a possible D gene is TRBD1 (6 bases). Germline V gives CDR1 GTSNPN, CDR2 SVGIG (reference sequence). The CDR3 sequence is 14 residues long. V was shortened by 8 bases and J by 2 bases, with 19 bases between the two germline ends. The CDR3 region has the DNA TGTGCCGGAGTGTTTAAGACAGGTACCTACGAGCAGTACTTC. Translated, it gives CAGVFKTGTYEQYF. The full variable domain, completed using reference TRBV30 and TRBJ2-7, is SQTIHQWPATLVQPVGSPLSLECTVEGTSNPNLYWYRQAAGRGLQLLFYSVGIGQISSEVPQNLSASRPQDRQFILSSKKLLLSDSGFYLCAGVFKTGTYEQYFGPGTRLTVT.

This clone has more than one count but fewer than ten. V usage is TRBV5-5 and J usage is TRBJ2-2; 8 bases agree with TRBD1. This CDR3 has 15 residues. Germline V gene data show CDR1 as SGHKS and CDR2 as YYEKEE (reference sequence). V shed 2 bases and J 5 bases; nucleotides not matched to a gene: 5. CDR3 region: CASSFGQGVTGELFF. In DNA, the CDR3 is TGTGCCAGCAGCTTCGGACAGGGTGTTACCGGGGAGCTGTTTTTT. The whole variable domain, filled in from reference TRBV5-5 and TRBJ2-2, reads DAGVTQSPTHLIKTRGQQVTLRCSPISGHKSVSWYQQVLGQGPQFIFQYYEKEERGRGNFPDRFSARQFPNYSSELNVNALLLGDSALYLCASSFGQGVTGELFFGEGSRLTVL.

In this sample, this clone turned up a few times. The chain uses TRBV19 and TRBJ2-1, with 10 bases matching TRBD1. The V segment lost 3 bases and the J segment 1 base; nucleotides outside the gene matches: 3. The CDR3 totals 16 residues. CDR1 is LNHDA, CDR2 SQIVND, per germline (reference sequence). The DNA for the CDR3 is TGTGCCAGTAGTATCCTGGGACAGGGGTCCTACAATGAGCAGTTCTTC. Amino acid sequence: CASSILGQGSYNEQFF.

This clone has more than one count but fewer than ten. The chain joins TRBV30 to TRBJ2-7; D is undetermined. This CDR3 has 11 amino acids. Germline V gene lookup returns CDR1 GTSNPN and CDR2 SVGIG (reference sequence). With 8 bases removed from V and 6 bases from J, the gap between germline ends came to 14 bases. CDR3 amino acids: CAGYSRREQYF. The CDR3 DNA is TGTGCCGGATATAGCCGTCGCGAGCAGTACTTC.

The chain joins TRBV16 to TRBJ2-2; D might be TRBD1 or TRBD2, each matching 6 bases. Trimming cost V 0 bases and J 4 bases, with 9 bases left between them. The CDR3 is made up of 15 amino acids. Germline lookup yields CDR1 KGHSY and CDR2 FQNENV. CDR3 sequence: CASSQSGGGTGELFF. In DNA form, the CDR3 reads TGTGCCAGCAGCCAATCCGGGGGCGGCACCGGGGAGCTGTTTTTT.

The rearrangement links TRBV9 to TRBJ2-7; 7 bases are a match to TRBD1. With V trimmed by 2 bases and J by 2 bases, 4 bases remained unmatched. Looked up from germline, CDR1 is SGDLS and CDR2 is YYNGEE. The CDR3 is 14 amino acids. The CDR3, as DNA: TGTGCCAGCAGCGTGGCGACAGGGACCTACGAGCAGTACTTC. Amino acids: CASSVATGTYEQYF. Complete variable domain (other parts from reference TRBV9 and TRBJ2-7): DSGVTQTPKHLITATGQRVTLRCSPRSGDLSVYWYQQSLDQGLQFLIQYYNGEERAKGNILERFSAQQFPDLHSELNLSSLELGDSALYFCASSVATGTYEQYFGPGTRLTVT.

The table lists this clone with many counts. This chain links TRBV11-2 with TRBJ2-3, with TRBD2 matching 12 bases. Germline CDR1 reads SGHAT; CDR2 reads FQNNGV. This CDR3 has 16 residues. Trimming removed 2 bases from V and 4 bases from J; junction bases left unmatched: 4. The CDR3 protein is CASSLLTSGGSDTQYF. The DNA of the CDR3 is TGTGCCAGCAGCTTATTGACTAGCGGGGGATCAGATACGCAGTATTTT. Supplemented by reference TRBV11-2 and TRBJ2-3, the full variable domain reads EAGVAQSPRYKIIEKRQSVAFWCNPISGHATLYWYQQILGQGPKLLIQFQNNGVVDDSQLPKDRFSAERLKGVDSTLKIQPAKLEDSAVYLCASSLLTSGGSDTQYFGPGTRLTVL.

In this sample, this clone turned up a few times. The genes are TRBV4-1 and TRBJ2-1; no definite D call. CDR1 and CDR2 (germline): MGHRA, YSYEKL. The CDR3 consists of 14 residues. The ends were cut back, 0 bases at V and 7 bases at J, with 10 bases in the middle. The CDR3 region is CASSQEVGSNEQFF. The CDR3 DNA is TGCGCCAGCAGCCAAGAAGTAGGTTCAAATGAGCAGTTCTTC.

This chain connects TRBV7-9 to TRBJ1-1; D gene ambiguous. V gave up 5 bases and J gave up 0 bases, with 7 bases separating them. Germline V gives CDR1 SEHNR, CDR2 FQNEAQ (reference sequence). The CDR3 has 13 residues. The CDR3 DNA follows: TGTGCCAGCAGCCGGAGCATGAACACTGAAGCTTTCTTT. Its protein is CASSRSMNTEAFF.

The V gene is TRBV19, the J gene TRBJ2-5; 11 positions agree with TRBD2. There are 14 residues in the CDR3. The V and J ends lost 7 bases and 3 bases, in that order; junction bases with no gene match: 4. CDR1 LNHDA and CDR2 SQIVND come from the germline V gene (reference sequence). CDR3 loop: CASKGLADKETQYF. CDR3 coding DNA: TGTGCCAGTAAGGGACTAGCGGATAAAGAGACCCAGTACTTC.

This clone appeared a few times. V and J are TRBV5-6 and TRBJ1-2; 11 bases map to TRBD1. Looked up from germline, CDR1 is SGHDT and CDR2 is YYEEEE. CDR3 size: 16 residues. V shed 0 bases, J shed 5 bases, and the junction held 6 bases outside the gene matches. For the CDR3, the DNA is TGTGCCAGCAGCTTGGTTGCGGGACAGGGGGAGTATGGCTACACCTTC. This codes for CASSLVAGQGEYGYTF.

In its sample, this clone was seen a few times. Different DNA sequences within this sample yield the same CDR3. The gene calls are TRBV20-1 and TRBJ1-2; D gene ambiguous. Germline V CDR1 and CDR2: DFQATT, SNEGSKA (reference sequence). This CDR3 has 11 amino acids. V was pared by 6 bases and J by 2 bases, with 7 bases between. The CDR3 DNA reads TGCAGTGCCTCAGAAAACTATGGCTACACCTTC. This sequence encodes CSASENYGYTF.